This record concerns one T cell receptor beta chain sequence. Its antigen remains unidentified. CDR1 and CDR2 from the germline V gene are SGHKS and YYEKEE (reference sequence). The CDR3 is 14 residues long. V was cut by 4 bases and J by 3 bases, with 14 bases left in between. PCR used 60 Vbeta primers and 13 Jbeta primers. The table came from immunoSEQ multiplex PCR; TCRdb's copy has only in-frame clones and leaves some out. The data hold some 130,000 clones, with roughly 69% observed a single time. This entry comes from a study of cytomegalovirus exposure and HLA in healthy donors. General observations from the study: Follow-up analysis later connected one missense variant in DCLRE1C with trimming of TCR beta V- and J-genes. Investigators reported under 200 TCR beta chains as tied to cytomegalovirus.

The chain combines TRBV5-5 with TRBJ2-7, with a tentative D call TRBD1 (6 bases). The source material was PBMCs. This TCR was recovered from a human donor in good health. The CDR3 region has the DNA TGTGCCAGCAGCCCCACAGGGATGAACTACGAGCAGTACTTC. Encoded protein: CASSPTGMNYEQYF.